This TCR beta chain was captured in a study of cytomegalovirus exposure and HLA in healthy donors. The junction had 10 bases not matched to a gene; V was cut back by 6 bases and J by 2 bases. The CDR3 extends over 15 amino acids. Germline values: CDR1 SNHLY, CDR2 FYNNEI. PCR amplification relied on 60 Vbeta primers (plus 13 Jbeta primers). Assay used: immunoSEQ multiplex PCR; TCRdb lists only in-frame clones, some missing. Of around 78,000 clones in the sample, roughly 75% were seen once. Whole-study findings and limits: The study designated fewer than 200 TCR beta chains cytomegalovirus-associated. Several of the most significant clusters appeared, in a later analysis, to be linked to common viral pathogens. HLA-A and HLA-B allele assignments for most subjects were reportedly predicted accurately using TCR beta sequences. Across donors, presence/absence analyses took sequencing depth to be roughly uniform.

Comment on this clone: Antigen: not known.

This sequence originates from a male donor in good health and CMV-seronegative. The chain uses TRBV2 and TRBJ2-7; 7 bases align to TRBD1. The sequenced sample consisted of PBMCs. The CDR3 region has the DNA TGTGCCAGCAGCGCCGGTGACAGGGCCACCTACGAGCAGTACTTC. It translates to CASSAGDRATYEQYF.